This T cell receptor (beta chain) comes out of a study of vaccination and CD4 T cells after COVID-19 (dated by TCRdb to between 2022 and 2023). About the investigation overall: Convalescent patients had a positive SARS-CoV-2 result on nasal swab PCR, and of these patients, several had mild disease and one had severe disease. The convalescent cohort comprised six males and four females, including two Hispanic individuals, seven Caucasians, two Asians and one multiracial person. Two doses of either the Pfizer-BioNTech BNT162b2 vaccine (n=8) or the Moderna mRNA-1273 vaccine (n=2) were administered to participants. Post-COVID blood samples from convalescent patients were collected a median of approximately 100 days after diagnosis, with a range of 35 to 161 days. Post-vaccine blood samples were taken a median of around 77 days after the second vaccine dose, with a range of roughly 13 to 250 days. The cultures were stimulated with overlapping spike peptide pools from SARS-CoV-2 and from the common cold coronaviruses HCoV-NL63, HCoV-OC43 and HCoV-229E. Control cultures received a CEFX viral epitope pool as the positive control, an HIV-1 Nef peptide pool as the negative control, or no peptide. The spike-specific CD4+ TCR repertoire was compared before and after mRNA vaccination in 10 COVID-19 convalescent patients and a handful of infection-naive healthy vaccine recipients. Overall results and qualifications from the work: Among the post-vaccine SARS-CoV-2-reactive clones in convalescent patients, a median around 90% showed up only after vaccination, which suggests vaccine-specific priming. In convalescent patients, nearly all vaccine-specific clones (304 of 307) were found to be mono-reactive for SARS-CoV-2 spike rather than cross-reactive with common cold coronaviruses. Relatively few convalescent patients were included in the study, and early timepoints after natural infection were not analyzed. The median count of SARS-CoV-2-reactive clonotypes went up from around 20 after infection to a few dozen after vaccination, although the change was not significant.

The germline V gene sets CDR1 to MGHDK and CDR2 to SYGVNS. The CDR3, from cysteine to phenylalanine, totals 14 residues. Only the CDR3 part of the read is kept: 42 bases, read in frame from the first base. V and J are trimmed by 1 base and 3 bases, and the gene matches miss 1 base of the junction. This sample's treatment or condition label indicates: roughly ten-day PBMC culture with coronavirus spike peptide pools or control peptides (ViraFEST assay). The study used the ViraFEST assay, which expanded antigen-specific T cells with peptide pools and then identified expanded clonotypes by TCR sequencing. The convalescent patients' positive SARS-CoV-2 PCR tests fell between March and December 2020, which was before the Alpha, Beta and Delta variants emerged in the United States. Roughly 2 million PBMCs per well were cultured in IMDM with roughly 5.5% human AB serum and approximately 9.1 IU/ml IL-2, plus 10 ug/ml peptide pools. On days 3 and 7, half of the culture medium was replaced with fresh IL-2-containing medium. CD4+ T cells were isolated after 10 days of culture through negative selection using the EasySep CD4+ T cell isolation kit. Ficoll-Paque Plus gradient centrifugation was used to isolate PBMCs from whole blood, and the isolated PBMCs were then either used fresh or cryopreserved at -140C. Culture conditions were generally each tested in triplicate wells.

Concerning this clonotype itself: Its antigen specificity is not known. No base-level quality is on record; no much larger clone is a single base apart.

Libraries were made using PCR. DNA from cultured CD4+ T cells was subjected to TCR sequencing with the Oncomine TCR Beta short-read assay at the Johns Hopkins FTIC core. The QIAamp micro DNA kit was used to extract genomic DNA from the cultured CD4+ T cells. Oncomine TCR Beta libraries made from cultured CD4+ T cells were pooled using unique dual indexes and sequenced on an Illumina iSeq 100. As for how the authors treated the data: Non-productive sequences were removed, and CDR3s not starting with C, not ending with F or W, or shorter than 7 amino acids were discarded. Antigen-specific clonotypes were identified using the MANAFEST web application through comparison of peptide-stimulated wells with reference and other culture wells. To be called positive, a clone needed an FDR below 0.05, an odds ratio above 5, and a productive frequency above 0.1% in at least two of three replicate wells. A clonotype counted as cross-reactive if it showed significant expansion both in the SARS-CoV-2 spike wells and in at least one common cold coronavirus spike condition. CDR3 homology was assessed with Levenshtein distances (stringdist) and unrooted phylogenetic trees (ape) in R version 3.6.1. Using fastp trimming at Q25 and MiXCR clonotype assembly, TCRdb reanalyzed the public sequencing data and kept in-frame beta chains. All rows with the same CDR3 protein become a single entry with the most common DNA and genes. None of the V and J calls come from the authors' own analysis; TCRdb made them. The sample includes 15,000 to 20,000 distinct CDR3 sequences, with 30% to 45% observed a single time. The top ten hold about 14% of the sample.

Sequencing was performed on cultured CD4+ T cells from blood. The TCR sequence derives from a human donor with COVID-19. The chain couples TRBV25-1 to TRBJ2-3; TRBD2 fits 7 bases in the junction. The nucleotide sequence is given as TGTGCCAGCAGTGAATGGGAGGGGACAGATACGCAGTATTTT. It translates to CASSEWEGTDTQYF.